These T cell receptor beta chains were read from a single sample in a study of shared clonotypes between healthy human individuals. Clones were read by immunoSEQ multiplex PCR, and TCRdb kept only the in-frame ones, dropping some. Of fewer than 850,000 clones in the sample, roughly 87% are singletons; the top ten hold 34%. The specimen sequenced was memory CD8+ T cells from PBMCs. The receptor source for this set is a man younger than 30 in good health. Some clones in this sample may be carry-over from other donors' samples. The CDR3 runs from the conserved cysteine through the conserved F or W. A D gene is named only where the DNA matches it firmly. Clone size is stated in some rows and not others, as once, few, many or a class when expanded.

DNA: TGTGCCATCAGTGAGTACAGGACAGGGGAGGGAGGCACTGAAGCTTTCTTT; CDR3: CAISEYRTGEGGTEAFF; D: TRBD1; size: -; length: 17; J: TRBJ1-1; V: TRBV10-3
DNA: TGTGCCAGCAGCTTACAACCCCCCGGGACTAGCTCCGCAGATACGCAGTATTTT; CDR3: CASSLQPPGTSSADTQYF; D: TRBD2; size: many; length: 18; J: TRBJ2-3; V: TRBV11-3
DNA: TGTGCCAGCAGCTTAGTCCCTAGCGGGAGCGATGAGCAGTTCTTC; CDR3: CASSLVPSGSDEQFF; D: TRBD2; size: -; length: 15; J: TRBJ2-1; V: TRBV11-2
DNA: TGTGCCAGCATGGGGGAATTAGGACAGGGGGCTTACGAGCAGTACTTC; CDR3: CASMGELGQGAYEQYF; D: TRBD1; size: -; length: 16; J: TRBJ2-7; V: TRBV2
DNA: TGTGCCAGCAGCCCCCGGACCGTGGGACTCGAGACCCAGTACTTC; CDR3: CASSPRTVGLETQYF; D: -; size: -; length: 15; J: TRBJ2-5; V: TRBV5-4
DNA: TGTGCCAGCAGCTTAGGGCTAGGGGGTTGGGAGACCCAGTACTTC; CDR3: CASSLGLGGWETQYF; D: -; size: -; length: 15; J: TRBJ2-5; V: TRBV7-8
DNA: TGTGCCAGCACCCTCGATGGGGGGAGCAATACGCAGTATTTT; CDR3: CASTLDGGSNTQYF; D: -; size: -; length: 14; J: TRBJ2-3; V: TRBV11-2
DNA: TGTGCCAGCAGCTTAGGAGGGGGATTGAACGAGCAGTACTTC; CDR3: CASSLGGGLNEQYF; D: -; size: -; length: 14; J: TRBJ2-7; V: TRBV7-8
DNA: TGTGCCAGCAGCCCCAGGCGGGAGATTGTCGTTGAGCAGTTCTTC; CDR3: CASSPRREIVVEQFF; D: TRBD2; size: -; length: 15; J: TRBJ2-1; V: TRBV7-9
DNA: TGTGCCAGCAGTTATGGGCCCCCCAGCGAGCAGTACTTC; CDR3: CASSYGPPSEQYF; D: -; size: -; length: 13; J: TRBJ2-7; V: TRBV6-5
DNA: TGTGCCAGCAGCGGTGGGGTGAGGGCTCACTCTGGAAACACCATATATTTT; CDR3: CASSGGVRAHSGNTIYF; D: -; size: -; length: 17; J: TRBJ1-3; V: TRBV5-5
DNA: TGTGCCAGCAGTTTTGGCAGGGGGCCCGGGGCCCAGTACTTC; CDR3: CASSFGRGPGAQYF; D: TRBD1; size: -; length: 14; J: TRBJ2-5; V: TRBV28
DNA: TGTGCCAGCAGTGTAGGACGGCCCTTGACTAATGAAAAACTGTTTTTT; CDR3: CASSVGRPLTNEKLFF; D: -; size: -; length: 16; J: TRBJ1-4; V: TRBV25-1
DNA: TGTGCCAGCAGCCCCAGAACTTCCTTGAACTATGGCTACACCTTC; CDR3: CASSPRTSLNYGYTF; D: -; size: -; length: 15; J: TRBJ1-2; V: TRBV11-2
DNA: TGTGCCAGCAGCTTAGCGCCAAGCTTTACAACTAATGAAAAACTGTTTTTT; CDR3: CASSLAPSFTTNEKLFF; D: -; size: -; length: 17; J: TRBJ1-4; V: TRBV7-9
DNA: TGTGCCAGCAGACCTTCCTCTCTGGGGGGTGAGACCCAGTACTTC; CDR3: CASRPSSLGGETQYF; D: -; size: -; length: 15; J: TRBJ2-5; V: TRBV6-5
DNA: TGTGCCAGCAGTGACACGGGAGTAACCTACAATGAGCAGTTCTTC; CDR3: CASSDTGVTYNEQFF; D: -; size: -; length: 15; J: TRBJ2-1; V: TRBV6-4
DNA: TGCGCCAGCAGCCAAGACCCAGCAGGGTGGGGCTACACCTTC; CDR3: CASSQDPAGWGYTF; D: -; size: -; length: 14; J: TRBJ1-2; V: TRBV4-3
DNA: TGCGCCAGCAGCCAAGTAGCGGGAGAGTACAATGAGCAGTTCTTC; CDR3: CASSQVAGEYNEQFF; D: TRBD2; size: -; length: 15; J: TRBJ2-1; V: TRBV4-3
DNA: TGTGCCAGCAGTTTTCAGCGGGCAATCTCCTACGAGCAGTACTTC; CDR3: CASSFQRAISYEQYF; D: -; size: once; length: 15; J: TRBJ2-7; V: TRBV27
DNA: -; CDR3: CASVGDGTSGEQFF; D: -; size: -; length: 14; J: TRBJ2-1; V: TRBV21-1